This T cell receptor beta chain was obtained from a study of T cell repertoires in cytomegalovirus infection. Study background: Well-studied HLA-B-restricted epitopes and recently identified HLA-C-restricted epitopes of CMV were both used in the study. It can be stated that public TCR beta signatures indicated CMV infection as well as a matching HLA type.

Study observations and caveats: The response measured ex vivo was dominated by TCR beta clonotypes (HLA-C-restricted and CMV-specific).

TCRdb recomputed calls from the reads with MiXCR, one row per CDR3 protein. The sample lists roughly 500,000 distinct CDR3 sequences, 33% occurring once. Note on this clonotype: Its antigen remains unknown.

Sequencing was performed on cultured PBMCs, taken from culture after CMV antigen stimulation. This TCR was recovered from a human donor in good health (CMV status not recorded). Some clones in this sample may be carry-over from other donors' samples.

The CDR3 protein is CASRYSSKAPDRPTYEQYF. CDR3 bases: TGTGCCAGCCGTTACTCCAGCAAGGCCCCCGACAGGCCTACCTACGAGCAGTACTTC. The chain uses TRBV28 and TRBJ2-7; D possibly corresponds to TRBD1 (6 bases). This CDR3 is 19 amino acids long. V gave up 8 bases and J gave up 2 bases, with 31 bases separating them. Germline loops: CDR1 MDHEN, CDR2 SYDVKM.